This T cell receptor beta chain was captured in a study of sequential checkpoint blockade in melanoma. The V end lost 7 bases, the J end lost 5 bases, and 13 bases lay between the germline ends. The CDR3 spans 13 residues. Germline lookup yields CDR1 SEHNR and CDR2 FQNEAQ (reference sequence). Repertoires were generated with immunoSEQ multiplex PCR, while TCRdb's copy carries only in-frame clones and drops some. Among 12,000 to 15,000 clones listed, about 73% were seen once. Treatment: randomized to nivolumab then ipilimumab (arm A) or the reverse (arm B). No patient had prior DNA-damaging chemotherapy.

This sequence joins TRBV7-9 and TRBJ2-3; D possibly corresponds to TRBD1 (5 bases). The sequencing here drew on CD8+ T cells sorted from blood (inferred from file names), taken from a patient given nivolumab and ipilimumab in sequence. This TCR came from a human donor with melanoma. The CDR3 reads CASTPPGQDTQYF. The DNA for the CDR3 is TGTGCCAGCACCCCCCCAGGGCAAGATACGCAGTATTTT.